Shown below are 14 T cell receptor beta chains from a single sample sequenced in a study of T cell changes during pregnancy in multiple sclerosis (dated by TCRdb to about 2019). To prepare the library, the immunoSEQ multiplex PCR assay was applied. In its TCRdb copy, this immuneACCESS table keeps in-frame sequences only and misses some clones. Where compared with another copy, unresolved V genes explain less than half of these, and the others have no known cause. The table for this sample lists tens of thousands of clones; roughly nine tenths of them were counted only once. The ten biggest clones cover around 0.5% of the sample. The sequences come from CD4+ T cells from peripheral blood mononuclear cells, collected in the first trimester of pregnancy. The receptors were gathered from a female donor with multiple sclerosis, enrolled in a pregnancy study.

The genes are TRBV29-1 and TRBJ1-1; 9 nucleotides agree with TRBD1. This CDR3 region has 13 residues. Trimming removed 7 bases from V and 4 bases from J; junction bases left unmatched: 7. The germline gives CDR1 SQVTM, CDR2 ANQGSEA. CDR3 coding DNA: TGCAGCGCTGGGGACAGGGAGGTCACTGAAGCTTTCTTT. It encodes CSAGDREVTEAFF.

This rearrangement joins TRBV6-1 to TRBJ1-5; TRBD1 is a possible D gene (6 bases). Looked up from germline, CDR1 is MNHNS and CDR2 is SASEGT. There are 16 residues in the CDR3. The germline V and J ends were trimmed by 4 bases and 0 bases, with 13 bases remaining between them. CDR3 DNA: TGTGCCAGCAGTGTTCTAGGGGGATATAGCAATCAGCCCCAGCATTTT. This codes for CASSVLGGYSNQPQHF.

The chain is built from TRBV5-1 and TRBJ2-5; TRBD1 agrees at 10 bases. V shed 4 bases and J 6 bases; nucleotides not matched to a gene: 6. In germline, CDR1 is SGHRS, CDR2 YFSETQ. The CDR3 length is 14 residues. In DNA, the CDR3 is TGCGCCAGCAGCCCGGGACAGGGGTTGAAGACCCAGTACTTC. It encodes CASSPGQGLKTQYF.

The chain uses TRBV2 and TRBJ2-3; D may be TRBD2 (6 bases). CDR3 length equals 13 residues. V was cut by 7 bases and J by 3 bases, with 11 bases left in between. Looked up from germline, CDR1 is SNHLY and CDR2 is FYNNEI. CDR3 loop: CASKDGGTDTQYF. CDR3 nucleotide sequence: TGTGCCAGCAAGGATGGGGGGACAGATACGCAGTATTTT.

The V gene is TRBV6-5, the J gene TRBJ2-1, with 14 positions matching TRBD2. Germline assignment: CDR1 MNHEY and CDR2 SVGAGI. The CDR3 sequence is 15 residues long. Unmatched junction bases numbered 8, after V lost 6 bases and J lost 10 bases. The CDR3 is CASSRLAGGFGEQFF. The CDR3, as DNA: TGTGCCAGCAGCCGACTAGCGGGGGGGTTCGGGGAGCAGTTCTTC.

The chain links TRBV23-1 to TRBJ1-1; D not resolved. Being an ORF, TRBV23-1 has a function that is uncertain. The CDR3 runs 17 residues. V was pared by 1 base and J by 1 base, with 16 bases between. This CDR3 reads CASSQYSGWEGNTEAFF. The CDR3 DNA follows: TGCGCCAGCAGTCAATACAGCGGTTGGGAGGGGAACACTGAAGCTTTCTTT.

The chain is built from TRBV25-1 and TRBJ2-7, with unresolved D. V lost 6 bases and J lost 1, with 7 bases in between. The CDR3 has 12 amino acids. The V gene's germline CDR1 is MGHDK and CDR2 SYGVNS. CDR3 protein: CASRDWSYEQYF. The CDR3 DNA follows: TGTGCCAGCAGAGACTGGTCCTACGAGCAGTACTTC.

The chain links TRBV13 to TRBJ2-1; 11 nucleotides match TRBD2. The length of the CDR3 is 17 residues. Trimming took 2 bases from V and 2 from J; bases not matched to a gene: 5. In germline, CDR1 is PRHDT, CDR2 FYEKMQ (reference sequence). Here the CDR3 DNA reads TGTGCCAGCAGCTTATCACTAGCGGGAGTGGCCTACAATGAGCAGTTCTTC. Protein product: CASSLSLAGVAYNEQFF.

V and J are TRBV7-2 and TRBJ2-7, with 9 bases lining up with TRBD1. Germline CDR1 and CDR2: SGHTA and FQGNSA. V shed 3 bases, J shed 3 bases, and the junction held 3 bases outside the gene matches. There are 14 residues in the CDR3. The CDR3 nucleotides are TGTGCCAGCAGCTTCCTGACAGGGGGCTACGAGCAGTACTTC. It yields the protein CASSFLTGGYEQYF.

This clone was detected only once. J is TRBJ2-7 and V is TRBV2, with 7 bases fitting TRBD1. The CDR3 runs to 14 residues. CDR1 SNHLY and CDR2 FYNNEI come from the germline V gene. The V gene end was trimmed by 9 bases and the J gene end by 3 bases; junction bases not matched to a gene: 11. The CDR3 DNA is TGTGCCAGACAAAAAGACAGGGTCGTCTACGAGCAGTACTTC. Its protein is CARQKDRVVYEQYF.

The chain carries TRBV11-2 and TRBJ2-1, with 13 bases that match TRBD2. The CDR3 is 14 amino acids. Germline assignment: CDR1 SGHAT and CDR2 FQNNGV. J gave up 9 bases and V 5 bases, and 4 bases lay outside the gene matches. CDR3 DNA: TGTGCCAGCAGCCCCGGACTAGCGGGAGTTGAGCAGTTCTTC. Residues: CASSPGLAGVEQFF.

The chain couples TRBV18 to TRBJ2-3; 8 bases are shared with TRBD2. Germline CDR1 is KGHSH and CDR2 is LQKENI. V lost 1 base to trimming and J lost 6 bases; unmatched junction nucleotides: 0. The CDR3 consists of 13 residues. CDR3 sequence: CASSPRGGDTQYF. CDR3 DNA: TGTGCCAGCTCACCACGCGGGGGGGATACGCAGTATTTT.

This chain links TRBV5-4 with TRBJ2-7; 11 bases agree with TRBD1. The CDR3 covers 15 residues. The junction had 7 bases not matched to a gene; V was cut back by 4 bases and J by 4 bases. Germline CDR1 is SGHNT and CDR2 is YYREEE (reference sequence). The CDR3 protein is CASSPGDRGSYEQYF. The CDR3 DNA follows: TGTGCCAGCAGCCCCGGGGACAGGGGGTCTTACGAGCAGTACTTC. The variable domain in full, with the rest retrieved from reference TRBV5-4 and TRBJ2-7, is ETGVTQSPTHLIKTRGQQVTLRCSSQSGHNTVSWYQQALGQGPQFIFQYYREEENGRGNFPPRFSGLQFPNYSSELNVNALELDDSALYLCASSPGDRGSYEQYFGPGTRLTVT.

J is TRBJ1-2 and V is TRBV6-1; tentative D call: TRBD1 (5 bases). Germline V gives CDR1 MNHNS, CDR2 SASEGT. There are 15 residues in the CDR3. V dropped 2 bases and J dropped 4 bases, with 14 bases sitting between them. This chain's CDR3 is CASSELWEGPYGYTF. For the CDR3, the DNA is TGTGCCAGCAGTGAACTCTGGGAGGGGCCCTATGGCTACACCTTC.